This entry lists 12 T cell receptor beta chains sequenced from one sample in a study of T cell responses to AZD1222 COVID-19 vaccine. Method: immunoSEQ multiplex PCR; TCRdb's copy keeps in-frame clones and lacks some. The sample has roughly 200,000 clones, just over 85% seen once. The input for sequencing was peripheral blood, taken on day 0 of AZD1222 vaccination. These receptors were collected from an adult in good health.

This chain links TRBV5-1 with TRBJ1-6, with D perhaps TRBD1 (5 bases). The CDR3 is 14 amino acids. Trimming cost V 4 bases and J 5 bases, with 10 bases left between them. Germline values: CDR1 SGHRS, CDR2 YFSETQ. The CDR3 DNA is TGCGCCAGCAGCCCGGGGACGGATAATTCACCCCTCCACTTT. Protein: CASSPGTDNSPLHF.

The chain joins TRBV6-5 to TRBJ1-1; D call uncertain. The CDR3 runs to 14 residues. Germline CDR1 is MNHEY and CDR2 is SVGAGI. Trimming took 0 bases from V and 0 from J, leaving 5 bases between them. The CDR3 loop reads CASSYSSLNTEAFF. The CDR3 DNA is TGTGCCAGCAGTTACTCTTCCCTGAACACTGAAGCTTTCTTT.

About this clone: Mismatch with germline at one junction end may stem from a read error. The chain carries TRBV2 and TRBJ2-5, with 8 nucleotides matching TRBD2. The CDR3 has 15 residues. Looked up from germline, CDR1 is SNHLY and CDR2 is FYNNEI. CDR3 sequence reads: CASSQAGALVETQYF. The CDR3 DNA is TGTGCCAGCAGTCAAGCGGGGGCGCTGGTAGAGACCCAGTACTTC.

The V gene is TRBV13, the J gene TRBJ2-2; no clear D gene. V was shortened by 0 bases and J by 0 bases, with 11 bases between the two germline ends. CDR1 is PRHDT, CDR2 FYEKMQ, per germline (reference sequence). CDR3 length: 17 amino acids. The CDR3 loop reads CASSLGRIRANTGELFF. CDR3 in DNA: TGTGCCAGCAGCTTAGGACGGATACGCGCGAACACCGGGGAGCTGTTTTTT.

This rearrangement joins TRBV6-1 to TRBJ1-6; D is unresolved. The germline CDR1 and CDR2 sequences are MNHNS and SASEGT. The germline V and J ends were trimmed by 1 base and 11 bases, with 9 bases remaining between them. CDR3 length: 13 residues. In nucleotides, the CDR3 is TGTGCCAGCAGTGAAGGCGGGTGGGCACCCCTCCACTTT. Its protein is CASSEGGWAPLHF.

V gene TRBV18 combines with J gene TRBJ1-1; D uncertain. Germline V gene lookup returns CDR1 KGHSH and CDR2 LQKENI. The V and J ends lost 3 bases and 0 bases respectively, with 8 bases between them. The CDR3 is made up of 14 amino acids. This CDR3 reads CASSPGFMNTEAFF. The CDR3 DNA sequence: TGTGCCAGCTCACCGGGATTCATGAACACTGAAGCTTTCTTT.

The V gene is TRBV5-4, the J gene TRBJ1-2, with D perhaps TRBD1 (6 bases). Per the germline V gene, CDR1 is SGHNT and CDR2 is YYREEE (reference sequence). The CDR3 runs to 14 residues. Trimming took 2 bases from V and 6 from J, leaving 14 bases between them. The CDR3 bases are TGTGCCAGCAGCTTTCAGGGGCGGGAGAATGGCTACACCTTC. It codes for CASSFQGRENGYTF. Full variable domain (missing parts from reference TRBV5-4 and TRBJ1-2): ETGVTQSPTHLIKTRGQQVTLRCSSQSGHNTVSWYQQALGQGPQFIFQYYREEENGRGNFPPRFSGLQFPNYSSELNVNALELDDSALYLCASSFQGRENGYTFGSGTRLTVV.

V gene TRBV9 combines with J gene TRBJ2-3; D might be TRBD2 (6 bases). The CDR3 is 16 amino acids. CDR1 is SGDLS, CDR2 YYNGEE, per germline. The V end was cut by 3 bases, the J end by 0 bases, with 14 bases between. This chain's CDR3 is CASSGAGGVSTDTQYF. CDR3 nucleotide sequence: TGTGCCAGCAGCGGGGCGGGCGGGGTTAGCACAGATACGCAGTATTTT.

The rearrangement links TRBV5-4 to TRBJ2-2, with D possibly matching TRBD1 (6 bases). CDR3 length: 16 amino acids. The V gene's germline CDR1 is SGHNT and CDR2 YYREEE (reference sequence). V was trimmed by 5 bases and J by 4 bases, leaving 18 bases between them. The CDR3 spells CASRIGGAVATGELFF. In DNA form, the CDR3 reads TGTGCCAGCAGGATTGGGGGCGCCGTAGCCACCGGGGAGCTGTTTTTT. Based on the CDR3 plus reference TRBV5-4 and TRBJ2-2, the full variable domain is ETGVTQSPTHLIKTRGQQVTLRCSSQSGHNTVSWYQQALGQGPQFIFQYYREEENGRGNFPPRFSGLQFPNYSSELNVNALELDDSALYLCASRIGGAVATGELFFGEGSRLTVL.

The gene calls are TRBV6-2 or TRBV6-3 and TRBJ2-2, with D perhaps assigned TRBD1 or TRBD2 (5 bases each). V was cut by 6 bases and J by 5 bases, with 13 bases left in between. The CDR3 has 14 residues. Germline loops: CDR1 MNHEY, CDR2 SVGEGT. The CDR3 loop is CASSPGTGTGELFF. CDR3 DNA: TGTGCCAGCAGCCCCGGGACGGGAACCGGGGAGCTGTTTTTT.

This clone has more than one count but fewer than ten. The rearrangement uses TRBV6-5 and TRBJ1-1; D is undetermined. Trimming cost V 8 bases and J 4 bases, with 8 bases left between them. Germline CDR1 is MNHEY and CDR2 is SVGAGI. This CDR3 is built from 11 residues. In nucleotides, the CDR3 is TGTGCCAGCTCTACAAGCACTGAAGCTTTCTTT. Protein sequence: CASSTSTEAFF.

This clone occurred a few times. The chain joins TRBV30 to TRBJ2-7; the D is unclear. The CDR3 totals 13 residues. The V gene's germline CDR1 is GTSNPN and CDR2 SVGIG (reference sequence). V was cut by 0 bases and J by 6 bases, with 12 bases left in between. The CDR3 DNA follows: TGTGCCTGGAGTGTTGTCGGGTCGACCGAGCAGTACTTC. Its protein product is CAWSVVGSTEQYF.